This T cell receptor (beta chain) is drawn from a study of cytomegalovirus exposure and HLA in healthy donors. General study findings and limits: As was reported, the HLA-A and HLA-B alleles of most subjects were accurately predicted from TCR beta sequences.

Donors in the study were healthy people who gave bone marrow. Likely unrecorded immune exposures existed in these nominally healthy donors. The CDR3 consists of 17 residues. From germline, CDR1 is SGDLS and CDR2 YYNGEE. V was trimmed by 4 bases and J by 0 bases, leaving 14 bases between them. The study ran its PCR with 60 Vbeta and 13 Jbeta primers. Repertoires were generated with immunoSEQ multiplex PCR, while TCRdb's copy carries only in-frame clones and drops some. This sample carries 100,000 or so clones, around 72% of them seen once, and the ten largest clones take about 5.3%. Concerning this clone itself: Its antigen is unknown.

The TCR comes from a male donor in good health and CMV-seronegative. The sequencing input was PBMCs. This sequence joins TRBV9 and TRBJ2-6; a possible D gene is TRBD1 (5 bases). CDR3 DNA sequence: TGTGCCAGCAGCCCCCCGACAGTTAACTCTGGGGCCAACGTCCTGACTTTC. Protein product: CASSPPTVNSGANVLTF.